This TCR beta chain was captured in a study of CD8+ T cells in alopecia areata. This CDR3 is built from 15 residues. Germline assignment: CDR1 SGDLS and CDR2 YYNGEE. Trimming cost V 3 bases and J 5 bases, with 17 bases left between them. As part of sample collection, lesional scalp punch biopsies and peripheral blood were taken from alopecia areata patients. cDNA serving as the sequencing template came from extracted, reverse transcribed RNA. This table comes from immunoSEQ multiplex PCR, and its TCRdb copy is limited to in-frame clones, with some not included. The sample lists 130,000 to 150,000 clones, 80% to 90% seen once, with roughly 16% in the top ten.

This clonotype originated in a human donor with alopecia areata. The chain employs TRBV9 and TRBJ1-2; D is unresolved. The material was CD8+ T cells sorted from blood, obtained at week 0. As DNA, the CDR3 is TGTGCCAGCAGCGGACACGGGTCGACTAGGTATGGCTACACCTTC. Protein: CASSGHGSTRYGYTF.